This record looks at one T cell receptor beta chain sequence and its context. Its specificity is not known. The V gene's germline CDR1 is SGHVS and CDR2 FQNEAQ. V lost 1 base and J lost 5; bases outside the gene matches: 8. The CDR3 is made up of 17 amino acids. This sample is part of a study of T cell repertoires in cytomegalovirus infection. Study-level information: CMV infection and matching HLA type were both indicated by public TCR beta signatures. Study conclusions and caveats: Clonotype analysis showed dominance of the ex vivo response by HLA-C-restricted CMV-specific TCR beta clonotypes. Carriage of CMV together with the relevant HLA was identifiable through cumulative public TCR beta family frequency.

TCRdb re-called the reads with MiXCR, one entry per CDR3 protein. The data show fewer than 900,000 distinct CDR3 sequences, under 35% seen once. The chain employs TRBV7-8 and TRBJ2-5, with 12 bases matching TRBD2. Sequenced here: cultured CD8+ T cells from PBMCs, sampled from culture after CMV antigen stimulation. The receptor was isolated from a human donor in good health (CMV status not recorded). Some clones in this sample may be carry-over from other donors' samples. The CDR3 DNA sequence: TGTGCCAGCAGCTTAGTTTCTAGCGGGGGGGCGAAGGAGACCCAGTACTTC. Amino acid sequence: CASSLVSSGGAKETQYF.